A selection of T cell receptor beta chains follows, all from one sample in a study of blood T cell repertoires in COVID-19. Clones were read by immunoSEQ multiplex PCR, and TCRdb kept only the in-frame ones, dropping some. The repertoire includes under 400,000 clones, about 87% of them detected once, and more than 1.5% sits in the top ten. The sequencing input was PBMCs or T cells enriched from blood (not recorded which). The receptors shown here come from a man between 40 and 49 years old in a cohort exposed to, infected with or recovered from COVID-19 (not recorded which). Each CDR3 is given with its conserved first and last residue. D genes are given only for firm matches. Clone size is given for some rows only: seen once, a few or many times, or a class if the clone is expanded.

abundance	v_gene	d_gene	j_gene	CDR3aa	CDR3nt
NA	TRBV14	TRBD2	TRBJ2-1	CASSPPWTRRIHEQFF	TGTGCCAGCAGCCCGCCCTGGACTAGACGCATCCATGAGCAGTTCTTC
NA	TRBV7-2	NA	TRBJ1-1	CASSLVGGQMAFF	TGTGCCAGCAGCTTAGTGGGGGGGCAAATGGCTTTCTTT
NA	TRBV4-1	NA	TRBJ1-4	CASSPLRAGEKLFF	TGCGCCAGCAGCCCCCTGCGGGCCGGAGAAAAACTGTTTTTT
NA	TRBV30	TRBD2	TRBJ2-5	CAWTGLASVGQETQYF	TGTGCCTGGACGGGACTAGCAAGCGTGGGCCAAGAGACCCAGTACTTC
once	TRBV18	TRBD2	TRBJ2-1	CASSPSSGDNEQFF	TGTGCCAGCTCACCTTCTAGCGGAGACAATGAGCAGTTCTTC
NA	TRBV7-9	NA	TRBJ2-7	CASRRATYEQYF	TGTGCCAGCAGGCGGGCCACCTACGAGCAGTACTTC
NA	TRBV28	TRBD1	TRBJ2-7	CASTGTDSYEQYF	TGTGCCAGTACCGGGACAGACTCCTACGAGCAGTACTTC
NA	TRBV18	TRBD2	TRBJ2-7	CASSPGGPGEQYF	TGTGCCAGCTCACCGGGAGGGCCGGGCGAGCAGTACTTC
NA	TRBV29-1	TRBD1	TRBJ1-2	CSVYSSDRGHYGYTF	TGCAGCGTTTATAGTTCGGACAGGGGTCACTATGGCTACACCTTC
NA	TRBV7-2	NA	TRBJ1-1	CASSLVTGVNTEAFF	TGTGCCAGCAGCTTAGTTACAGGAGTAAACACTGAAGCTTTCTTT
NA	TRBV7-8	TRBD1	TRBJ1-3	CASSFSQGAGNTIYF	TGTGCCAGCAGCTTTTCACAGGGGGCTGGAAACACCATATATTTT
NA	TRBV10-2	TRBD1	TRBJ1-2	CASSPGTAYGYTF	TGCGCCAGCAGTCCCGGGACAGCTTATGGCTACACCTTC
NA	TRBV10-1	TRBD1	TRBJ2-5	CASSEGTGEETQYF	TGCGCCAGCAGTGAAGGGACAGGAGAAGAGACCCAGTACTTC
NA	TRBV28	NA	TRBJ1-5	CASSVNQPQHF	TGTGCCAGCAGTGTAAATCAGCCCCAGCATTTT
NA	TRBV7-2	NA	TRBJ1-1	CASSPQSGSTEAFF	TGTGCCAGCAGCCCACAAAGCGGATCCACTGAAGCTTTCTTT
NA	TRBV6-5	TRBD2	TRBJ2-7	CASSYPRGSGSYEQYF	TGTGCCAGCAGTTACCCTCGCGGTAGCGGGAGTTACGAGCAGTACTTC
NA	TRBV10-2	NA	TRBJ1-1	CASKQQVATEAFF	TGCGCCAGCAAACAACAGGTTGCCACTGAAGCTTTCTTT
NA	TRBV11-3	NA	TRBJ2-5	CASSLDGTAQETQYF	TGTGCCAGCAGCTTAGATGGAACAGCTCAAGAGACCCAGTACTTC
NA	TRBV28	TRBD1	TRBJ1-2	CASSFQPRGLDYGYTF	TGTGCCAGCAGTTTCCAACCCAGGGGGCTTGACTATGGCTACACCTTC
NA	TRBV5-4	TRBD1	TRBJ1-2	CASRGQGAGVGYTF	TGTGCCAGCAGGGGACAGGGGGCTGGTGTTGGCTACACCTTC
NA	TRBV7-3	NA	TRBJ2-7	CASSLMLGQKLYEQYF	TGTGCCAGCAGCTTAATGCTCGGACAGAAACTCTACGAGCAGTACTTC
once	TRBV28	NA	TRBJ1-6	CASSWGSNSPLHF	TGTGCCAGCAGTTGGGGCAGTAATTCACCCCTCCACTTT
NA	TRBV19	TRBD2	TRBJ2-5	CASSIMGGQETQYF	TGTGCCAGTAGTATTATGGGGGGGCAAGAGACCCAGTACTTC
NA	TRBV3-1/TRBV3-2	TRBD2	TRBJ2-5	CASTPGLAGVETQYF	TGTGCCAGTACTCCGGGACTAGCGGGAGTAGAGACCCAGTACTTC
NA	TRBV15	NA	TRBJ2-1	CATSREGEINEQFF	TGTGCCACCAGCAGAGAGGGCGAAATAAATGAGCAGTTCTTC
NA	TRBV19	TRBD1	TRBJ1-1	CASSSRQGRAFF	TGTGCCAGTAGTTCACGACAGGGGCGAGCTTTCTTT
NA	TRBV5-6	NA	TRBJ1-4	CASSLFGAGEKLFF	TGTGCCAGCAGCTTGTTCGGCGCAGGGGAAAAACTGTTTTTT
NA	TRBV3-1/TRBV3-2	NA	TRBJ2-5	CASSQTSTDQETQYF	TGTGCCAGCAGCCAAACCTCTACGGACCAAGAGACCCAGTACTTC
NA	TRBV4-1	TRBD1	TRBJ2-7	CASSQAGGNYEQYF	TGCGCCAGCAGCCAAGCAGGGGGCAACTACGAGCAGTACTTC
NA	TRBV5-1	NA	TRBJ1-3	CASSPFPGNTIYF	TGCGCCAGCAGCCCCTTCCCTGGAAACACCATATATTTT
NA	TRBV9	TRBD2	TRBJ2-1	CASSVLPSGASYNEQFF	TGTGCCAGCAGCGTTCTCCCTAGCGGTGCCTCCTACAATGAGCAGTTCTTC
NA	TRBV7-2	TRBD1	TRBJ2-7	CASSAMDRGHEQYF	TGTGCCAGCAGCGCTATGGACAGGGGCCACGAGCAGTACTTC
NA	TRBV7-8	NA	TRBJ1-3	CASSSRLANSGNTIYF	TGTGCCAGCAGCTCCAGACTCGCCAACTCTGGAAACACCATATATTTT
once	TRBV27	TRBD1	TRBJ2-2	CASSLMATGAGGELFF	TGTGCCAGCAGTTTAATGGCGACAGGGGCCGGCGGGGAGCTGTTTTTT
NA	TRBV5-6	NA	TRBJ2-1	CASTLPRLVHLNEQFF	TGTGCCAGCACCTTACCCCGACTAGTCCACTTAAATGAGCAGTTCTTC
NA	TRBV6-5	NA	TRBJ2-1	CASTRVLNNEQFF	TGTGCCAGCACCCGGGTCCTTAACAATGAGCAGTTCTTC
NA	TRBV14	TRBD2	TRBJ2-1	CASTPNGLAGYNEQFF	TGTGCCAGCACCCCAAACGGGCTAGCGGGTTACAATGAGCAGTTCTTC
NA	TRBV6-5	TRBD1	TRBJ2-5	CASSYPSGGGETQYF	TGTGCCAGCAGTTACCCATCAGGGGGCGGGGAGACCCAGTACTTC
NA	TRBV7-2	NA	TRBJ1-5	CASSSPGLGQPQHF	TGTGCCAGCAGCTCCCCGGGTTTGGGTCAGCCCCAGCATTTT
NA	TRBV9	NA	TRBJ2-3	CASSPEGSGTDTQYF	TGTGCCAGCTCACCCGAGGGTAGCGGCACAGATACGCAGTATTTT
NA	TRBV9	TRBD2	TRBJ2-1	CASSPRLAGALDEQFF	TGTGCCAGCAGCCCCAGACTAGCGGGAGCACTAGATGAGCAGTTCTTC
NA	TRBV28	TRBD2	TRBJ2-2	CASSRAGTSNTGELFF	TGTGCCAGCAGTAGAGCCGGGACTAGTAACACCGGGGAGCTGTTTTTT
NA	TRBV28	NA	TRBJ1-1	CASSLQGNTEAFF	TGTGCCAGCAGTTTGCAGGGAAACACTGAAGCTTTCTTT
NA	TRBV7-2	TRBD2	TRBJ2-1	CASRRAGANYNEQFF	TGTGCCAGCAGGAGAGCGGGAGCTAACTACAATGAGCAGTTCTTC
few	TRBV9	TRBD1	TRBJ1-3	CASSDQGGGNTIYF	TGTGCCAGCAGCGATCAGGGGGGCGGAAACACCATATATTTT
NA	TRBV19	TRBD2	TRBJ2-7	CAGRLATEQYF	TGTGCTGGGAGACTAGCGACCGAGCAGTACTTC
NA	TRBV6-5	NA	TRBJ1-2	CASSITGTRDYGYTF	TGTGCCAGCAGCATAACAGGGACGCGGGACTATGGCTACACCTTC
NA	TRBV3-1/TRBV3-2	NA	TRBJ2-7	CASSRTEVEQYF	TGTGCCAGCAGCCGGACAGAAGTCGAGCAGTACTTC
once	TRBV2	TRBD2	TRBJ2-3	CASGLAGTDTQYF	TGTGCCAGCGGACTAGCGGGGACAGATACGCAGTATTTT
NA	TRBV5-1	NA	TRBJ2-2	CASSDQSGANTGELFF	TGCGCCAGCAGCGACCAGAGCGGAGCGAACACCGGGGAGCTGTTTTTT
NA	TRBV5-1	TRBD2	TRBJ2-2	CASSLADQRGTGELFF	TGCGCCAGCAGTCTAGCGGATCAGCGGGGAACCGGGGAGCTGTTTTTT
NA	TRBV3-1/TRBV3-2	TRBD2	TRBJ2-7	CASSQVGLAGSYEQYF	TGTGCCAGCAGCCAAGTGGGACTAGCGGGCTCCTACGAGCAGTACTTC
NA	TRBV3-1/TRBV3-2	NA	TRBJ2-3	CASSQGVSTSTDTQYF	TGTGCCAGCAGCCAAGGAGTTTCGACTAGCACAGATACGCAGTATTTT
NA	TRBV25-1	NA	TRBJ2-7	CASSDTTTYYEQYF	TGTGCCAGCAGTGATACTACCACTTACTACGAGCAGTACTTC